A selection of T cell receptor beta chains follows, all from one sample in a study of tumor and adjacent non-tumor tissue in lung cancer. TCRdb reprocessed the multiplex PCR reads via MiXCR and lists one record per CDR3 protein. Here the sample spans 60,000 to 70,000 distinct CDR3 sequences, more than 65% being singletons. Specimen: distant non-tumor lung tissue. Receptors were obtained from a man aged 55 to 70 with non-small cell lung cancer. CDR3s include the opening cysteine and the closing phenylalanine or tryptophan. The D gene is left open where the match is weak.

v_call,j_call,d_call,cdr3_aa
TRBV29-1,TRBJ2-5,-,CSVEDRAHQETQYF
TRBV6-2/TRBV6-3,TRBJ2-3,-,CASNYKGIRDTPDTQYF
TRBV29-1,TRBJ2-3,TRBD1,CSARDRGTDTRYF
TRBV11-2,TRBJ2-5,TRBD2,CASSLATSGNRETQYF
TRBV11-2,TRBJ2-5,TRBD2,CAISFTIAGEETQYF
TRBV12-3/TRBV12-4,TRBJ2-1,-,CASGPGRPSYNEHFF
TRBV10-3,TRBJ2-2,TRBD2,CAISVAGVSGELFF
TRBV14,TRBJ2-1,-,CASSQASEGKQQFF
TRBV6-5,TRBJ2-2,-,CVSSYLGGSTGELFF
TRBV20-1,TRBJ2-3,-,CSASGSTDTHYF
TRBV6-2/TRBV6-3,TRBJ1-5,-,CASRGDLGNQPQFF
TRBV10-1,TRBJ2-3,-,CASSDGNTDTQCF
TRBV6-1,TRBJ2-7,-,CANSEALRGYEHYF
TRBV11-1,-,-,CASSPARVLDIEQYF
TRBV14,TRBJ1-5,-,CASNQARNQPQHF
TRBV13,TRBJ1-6,TRBD1,CASRDSNPNSPLHF
TRBV6-2/TRBV6-3,TRBJ2-1,TRBD2,CASNYNIRGSFPPEQLF
TRBV6-5,TRBJ1-2,-,CTSSYSNQGWYGYTF
TRBV29-1,TRBJ1-2,-,CSVPMDYGYTF
TRBV11-2,TRBJ2-7,TRBD1,CASSYSGTVYEQCF
TRBV4-1,TRBJ2-7,TRBD2,CASSQDSGSGSHEQYF
TRBV27,TRBJ2-1,-,CAGSLRGTDNEQFF
TRBV5-4,TRBJ1-1,TRBD1,CASSFWTGWGTEAFF
TRBV6-5,TRBJ2-1,-,CAASYGVLNEQLF
TRBV29-1,TRBJ2-5,-,CSVADRYLETQHF
TRBV20-1,TRBJ2-1,-,CSASMEGEQLF